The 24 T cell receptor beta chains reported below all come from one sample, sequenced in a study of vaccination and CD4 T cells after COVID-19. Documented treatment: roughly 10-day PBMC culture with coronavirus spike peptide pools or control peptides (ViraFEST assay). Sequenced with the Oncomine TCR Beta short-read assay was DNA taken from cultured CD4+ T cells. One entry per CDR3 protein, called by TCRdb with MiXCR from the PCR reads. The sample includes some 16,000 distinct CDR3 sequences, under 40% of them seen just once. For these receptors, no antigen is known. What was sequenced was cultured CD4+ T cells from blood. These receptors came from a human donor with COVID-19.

In nucleotides, the CDR3 is TGTGCCAGCAACCGGACAGGGTTTGTAGAAAAACTGTTTTTT. Its translation is CASNRTGFVEKLFF. The chain employs TRBV6-1 and TRBJ1-4; 8 bases line up with TRBD1. The CDR3 length is 14 residues. J gave up 8 bases and V 7 bases, and 9 bases lay outside the gene matches. Germline V gene lookup returns CDR1 MNHNS and CDR2 SASEGT.

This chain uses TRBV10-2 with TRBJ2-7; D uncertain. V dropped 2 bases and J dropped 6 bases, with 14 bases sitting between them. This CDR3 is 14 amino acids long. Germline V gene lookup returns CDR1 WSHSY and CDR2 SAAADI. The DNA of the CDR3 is TGCGCCAGCAGTGAGACCGCCCGTGACGGCGAGCAGTACTTC. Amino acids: CASSETARDGEQYF.

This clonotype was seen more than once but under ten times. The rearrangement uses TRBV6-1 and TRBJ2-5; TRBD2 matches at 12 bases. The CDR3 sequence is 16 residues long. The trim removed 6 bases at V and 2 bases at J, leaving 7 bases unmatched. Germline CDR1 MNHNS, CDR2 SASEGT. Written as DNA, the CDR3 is TGTGCCAGCAGATATAGACTAGCGGGGGCACAAGAGACCCAGTACTTC. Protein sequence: CASRYRLAGAQETQYF.

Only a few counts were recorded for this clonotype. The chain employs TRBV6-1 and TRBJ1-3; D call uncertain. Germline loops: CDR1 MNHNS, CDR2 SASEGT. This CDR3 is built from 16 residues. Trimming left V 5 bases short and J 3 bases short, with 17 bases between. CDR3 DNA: TGTGCCAGCAGTCCTCGGAACCGAGGGCTTGGAAACACCATATATTTT. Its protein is CASSPRNRGLGNTIYF.

This CDR3 is CSVQGALNTGELFF. Here the CDR3 DNA reads TGCAGCGTTCAGGGGGCCTTGAACACCGGGGAGCTGTTTTTT. The rearrangement links TRBV29-1 to TRBJ2-2; TRBD1 agrees at 8 bases. The CDR3 spans 14 residues. CDR1 is SQVTM and CDR2 is ANQGSEA in the germline V gene. V trimming: 5 bases; J trimming: 1 base; junction bases outside the gene matches: 3.

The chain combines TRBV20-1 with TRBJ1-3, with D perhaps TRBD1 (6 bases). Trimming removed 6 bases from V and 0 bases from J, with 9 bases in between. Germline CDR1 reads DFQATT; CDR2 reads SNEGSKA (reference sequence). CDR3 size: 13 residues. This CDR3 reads CSARQVSGNTIYF. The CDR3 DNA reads TGCAGTGCCCGACAGGTCTCTGGAAACACCATATATTTT.

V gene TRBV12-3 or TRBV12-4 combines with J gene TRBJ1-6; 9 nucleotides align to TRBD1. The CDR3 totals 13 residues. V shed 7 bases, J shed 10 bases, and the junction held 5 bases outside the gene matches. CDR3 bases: TGTGCCAGCATTCTCACAGGGGGCTCACCCCTCCACTTT. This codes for CASILTGGSPLHF.

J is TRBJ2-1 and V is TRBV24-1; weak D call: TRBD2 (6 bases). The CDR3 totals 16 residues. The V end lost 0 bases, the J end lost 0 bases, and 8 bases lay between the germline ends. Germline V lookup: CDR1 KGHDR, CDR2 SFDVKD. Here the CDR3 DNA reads TGTGCCACCAGTGATTTGGGGGGGAACTCCTACAATGAGCAGTTCTTC. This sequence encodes CATSDLGGNSYNEQFF.

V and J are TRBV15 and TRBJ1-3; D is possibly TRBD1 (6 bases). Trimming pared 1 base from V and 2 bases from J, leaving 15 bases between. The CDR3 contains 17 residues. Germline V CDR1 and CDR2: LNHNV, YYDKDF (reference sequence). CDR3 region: CATSRATIGTPGNTIYF. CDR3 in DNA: TGTGCCACCAGCAGAGCCACGATCGGGACACCTGGAAACACCATATATTTT.

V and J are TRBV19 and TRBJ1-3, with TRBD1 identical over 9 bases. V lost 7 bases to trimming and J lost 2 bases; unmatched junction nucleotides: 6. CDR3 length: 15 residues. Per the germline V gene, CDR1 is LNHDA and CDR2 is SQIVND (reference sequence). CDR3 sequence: CASIPGTGTGNTIYF. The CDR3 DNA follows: TGTGCCAGTATCCCCGGGACAGGGACTGGAAACACCATATATTTT.

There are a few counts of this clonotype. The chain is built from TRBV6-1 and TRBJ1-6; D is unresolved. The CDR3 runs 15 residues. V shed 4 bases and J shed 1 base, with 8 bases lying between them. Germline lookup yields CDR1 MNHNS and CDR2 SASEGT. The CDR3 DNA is TGTGCCAGCAGTGCTAGGGAATCCTATAATTCACCCCTCCACTTT. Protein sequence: CASSARESYNSPLHF.

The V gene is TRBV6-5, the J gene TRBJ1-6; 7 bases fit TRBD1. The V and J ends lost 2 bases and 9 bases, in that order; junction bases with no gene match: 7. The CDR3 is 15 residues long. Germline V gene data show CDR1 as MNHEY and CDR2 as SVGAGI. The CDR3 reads CASSYEGARGSPLHF. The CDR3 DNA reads TGTGCCAGCAGTTACGAGGGGGCTCGGGGTTCACCCCTCCACTTT.

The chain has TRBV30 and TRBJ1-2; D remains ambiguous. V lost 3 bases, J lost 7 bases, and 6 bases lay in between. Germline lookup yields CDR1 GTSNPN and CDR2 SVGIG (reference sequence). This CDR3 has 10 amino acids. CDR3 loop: CAWRTFGYTF. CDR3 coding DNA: TGTGCCTGGAGGACGTTTGGCTACACCTTC.

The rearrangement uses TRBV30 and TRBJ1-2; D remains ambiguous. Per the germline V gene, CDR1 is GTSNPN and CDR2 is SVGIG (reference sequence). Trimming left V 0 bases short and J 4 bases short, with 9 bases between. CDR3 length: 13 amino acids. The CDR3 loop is CAWSVPRPYGYTF. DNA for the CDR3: TGTGCCTGGAGTGTACCCCGTCCCTATGGCTACACCTTC.

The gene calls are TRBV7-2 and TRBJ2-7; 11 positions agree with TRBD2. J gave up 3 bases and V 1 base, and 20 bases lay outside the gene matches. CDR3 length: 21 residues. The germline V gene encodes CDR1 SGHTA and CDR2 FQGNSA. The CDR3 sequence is CASSLDFGLAGGATLVYEQYF. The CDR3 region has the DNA TGTGCCAGCAGCTTAGACTTTGGGCTAGCGGGGGGCGCAACGTTGGTCTACGAGCAGTACTTC.

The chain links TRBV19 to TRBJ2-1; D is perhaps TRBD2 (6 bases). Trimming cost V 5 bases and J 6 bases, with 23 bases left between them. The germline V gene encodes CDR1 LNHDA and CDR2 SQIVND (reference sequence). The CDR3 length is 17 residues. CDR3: CASSALTQRAAPNEQFF. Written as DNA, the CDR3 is TGTGCCAGTAGTGCCTTAACTCAGCGGGCCGCGCCCAATGAGCAGTTCTTC.

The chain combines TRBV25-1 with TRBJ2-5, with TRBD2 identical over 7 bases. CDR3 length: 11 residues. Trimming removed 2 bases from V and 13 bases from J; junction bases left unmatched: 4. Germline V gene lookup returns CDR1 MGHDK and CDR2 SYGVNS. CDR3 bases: TGTGCCAGCAGTGAACTAGCGGCGTGGTACTTC. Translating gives CASSELAAWYF.

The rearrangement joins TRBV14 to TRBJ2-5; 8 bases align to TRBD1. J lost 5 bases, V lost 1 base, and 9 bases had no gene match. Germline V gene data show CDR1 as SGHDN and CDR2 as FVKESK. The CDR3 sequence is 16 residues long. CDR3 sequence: CASSQVGQGARETQYF. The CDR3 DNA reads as TGTGCCAGCAGCCAAGTCGGTCAGGGGGCGAGGGAGACCCAGTACTTC.

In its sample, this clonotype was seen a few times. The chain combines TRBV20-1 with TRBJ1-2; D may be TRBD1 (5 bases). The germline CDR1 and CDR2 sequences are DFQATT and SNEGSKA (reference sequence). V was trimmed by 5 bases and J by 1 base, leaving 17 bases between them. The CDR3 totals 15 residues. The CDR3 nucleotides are TGCAGTGCTGCTAATCGGGACGGAAGTAACTATGGCTACACCTTC. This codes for CSAANRDGSNYGYTF.

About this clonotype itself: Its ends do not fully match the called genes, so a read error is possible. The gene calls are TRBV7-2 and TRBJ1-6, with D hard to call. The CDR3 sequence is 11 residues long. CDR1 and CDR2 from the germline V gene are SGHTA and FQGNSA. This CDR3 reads CARSYNSPLHF. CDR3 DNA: TGCGCCAGGTCATATAATTCACCCCTCCACTTT.

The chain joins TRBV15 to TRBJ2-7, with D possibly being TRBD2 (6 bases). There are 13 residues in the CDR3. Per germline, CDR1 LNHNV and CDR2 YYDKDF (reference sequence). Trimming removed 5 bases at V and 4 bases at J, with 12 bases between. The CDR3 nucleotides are TGTGCCACCAGCTTGGCGGGGACGTACGAGCAGTACTTC. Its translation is CATSLAGTYEQYF.

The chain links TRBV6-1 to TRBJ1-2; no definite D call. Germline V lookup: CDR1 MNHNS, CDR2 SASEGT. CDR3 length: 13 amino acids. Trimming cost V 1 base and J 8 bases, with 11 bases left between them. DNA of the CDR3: TGTGCCAGCAGTGAAGGGGATTGGGGAGGCTACACCTTC. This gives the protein CASSEGDWGGYTF.

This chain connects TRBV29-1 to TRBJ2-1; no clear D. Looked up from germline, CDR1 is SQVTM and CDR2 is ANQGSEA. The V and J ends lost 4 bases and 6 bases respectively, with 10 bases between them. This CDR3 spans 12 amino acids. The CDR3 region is CSVGSARNEQFF. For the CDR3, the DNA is TGCAGCGTTGGGTCTGCTCGCAATGAGCAGTTCTTC.

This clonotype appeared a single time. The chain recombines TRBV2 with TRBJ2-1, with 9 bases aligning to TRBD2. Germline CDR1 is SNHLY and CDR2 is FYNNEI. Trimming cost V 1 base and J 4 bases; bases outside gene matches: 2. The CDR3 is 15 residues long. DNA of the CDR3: TGTGCCAGCAGTGAAGAAGCGGGGGGTTACAATGAGCAGTTCTTC. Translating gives CASSEEAGGYNEQFF.